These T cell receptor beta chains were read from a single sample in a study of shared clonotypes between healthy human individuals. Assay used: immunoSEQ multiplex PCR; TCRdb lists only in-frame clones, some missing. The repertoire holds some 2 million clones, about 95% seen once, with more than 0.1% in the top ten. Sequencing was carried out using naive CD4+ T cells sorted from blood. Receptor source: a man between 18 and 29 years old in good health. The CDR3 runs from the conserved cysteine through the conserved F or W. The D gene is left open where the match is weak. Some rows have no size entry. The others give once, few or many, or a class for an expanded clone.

CDR3 protein: CASSGPVGLPRTEAFF
CDR3 DNA: TGTGCCAGCAGTGGCCCCGTAGGGCTGCCGCGCACTGAAGCTTTCTTT
V gene: TRBV25-1
D gene: -
J gene: TRBJ1-1
clone size: -

CDR3 protein: CASSQVSGSYEQYF
CDR3 DNA: TGTGCCAGCAGCCAAGTTTCGGGCTCCTACGAGCAGTACTTC
V gene: TRBV4-2
D gene: -
J gene: TRBJ2-7
clone size: -

CDR3 protein: CASSRQGRGNTIYF
CDR3 DNA: TGTGCCAGCAGCCGACAGGGAAGAGGAAACACCATATATTTT
V gene: TRBV5-5
D gene: TRBD1
J gene: TRBJ1-3
clone size: -

CDR3 protein: CASSEEGQTVVKTQYF
CDR3 DNA: TGTGCCAGCAGCGAAGAAGGACAGACCGTAGTGAAGACCCAGTACTTC
V gene: TRBV7-9
D gene: -
J gene: TRBJ2-5
clone size: -

CDR3 protein: CASSQDSLGINTGELFF
CDR3 DNA: TGCGCCAGCAGCCAAGATTCATTAGGGATCAACACCGGGGAGCTGTTTTTT
V gene: TRBV4-3
D gene: -
J gene: TRBJ2-2
clone size: -

CDR3 protein: CASSYSPGLSPLHF
CDR3 DNA: TGTGCCAGCAGTTACTCGCCGGGGCTTTCACCCCTCCACTTT
V gene: TRBV6-5
D gene: -
J gene: TRBJ1-6
clone size: -

CDR3 protein: CAITPSGDNEQFF
CDR3 DNA: TGTGCCATCACCCCTAGCGGGGACAATGAGCAGTTCTTC
V gene: TRBV10-3
D gene: TRBD2
J gene: TRBJ2-1
clone size: once

CDR3 protein: CASSRLGSSTDTQYF
CDR3 DNA: TGCGCCAGCAGCCGACTTGGGAGTAGCACAGATACGCAGTATTTT
V gene: TRBV4-3
D gene: -
J gene: TRBJ2-3
clone size: once

CDR3 protein: CASGLGTGRHEQFF
CDR3 DNA: TGTGCTAGTGGTTTGGGGACCGGGAGGCATGAGCAGTTCTTC
V gene: TRBV12-5
D gene: TRBD2
J gene: TRBJ2-1
clone size: -

CDR3 protein: CASSFDRQVVYNEQFF
CDR3 DNA: TGTGCCAGCAGTTTTGATAGACAGGTGGTCTACAATGAGCAGTTCTTC
V gene: TRBV27
D gene: -
J gene: TRBJ2-1
clone size: -

CDR3 protein: CASSLLRTSSAGELFF
CDR3 DNA: TGTGCCAGCAGCTTACTACGGACTAGCTCGGCCGGGGAGCTGTTTTTT
V gene: TRBV7-2
D gene: TRBD2
J gene: TRBJ2-2
clone size: -

CDR3 protein: CASSLETSGSSQETQYF
CDR3 DNA: TGTGCCAGCAGCCTAGAGACTAGCGGGAGTAGCCAAGAGACCCAGTACTTC
V gene: TRBV7-8
D gene: TRBD2
J gene: TRBJ2-5
clone size: -

CDR3 protein: CARSFSGISLEDKFHEQFF
CDR3 DNA: TGTGCCAGAAGCTTCTCAGGGATCTCGTTGGAAGATAAGTTCCATGAGCAGTTCTTC
V gene: TRBV5-3
D gene: -
J gene: TRBJ2-1
clone size: -

CDR3 protein: CASSLVRWDRGISGELFF
CDR3 DNA: TGTGCCAGCAGCCTCGTAAGATGGGACAGGGGGATTTCCGGGGAGCTGTTTTTT
V gene: TRBV14
D gene: TRBD1
J gene: TRBJ2-2
clone size: -

CDR3 protein: CASSVLQGGGYTF
CDR3 DNA: TGTGCCAGCAGTGTACTACAGGGGGGCGGCTACACCTTC
V gene: TRBV2
D gene: TRBD1
J gene: TRBJ1-2
clone size: -

CDR3 protein: CASSFSGGYTF
CDR3 DNA: TGTGCCAGCAGCTTCTCGGGCGGCTACACCTTC
V gene: TRBV7-2
D gene: -
J gene: TRBJ1-2
clone size: -

CDR3 protein: CASSLAGARYEQYF
CDR3 DNA: TGTGCCAGCTCCCTCGCGGGGGCCAGATACGAGCAGTACTTC
V gene: TRBV7-9
D gene: -
J gene: TRBJ2-7
clone size: -

CDR3 protein: CAISEVLGEQYF
CDR3 DNA: TGTGCCATCAGTGAAGTTCTGGGCGAGCAGTACTTC
V gene: TRBV10-3
D gene: -
J gene: TRBJ2-7
clone size: -

CDR3 protein: CAWRNSGAYEQYF
CDR3 DNA: TGTGCCTGGAGAAATAGCGGGGCCTACGAGCAGTACTTC
V gene: TRBV30
D gene: TRBD2
J gene: TRBJ2-7
clone size: -

CDR3 protein: CASSTGPSGRSEQYF
CDR3 DNA: TGTGCCAGCAGTACGGGGCCTAGCGGGAGGAGTGAGCAGTACTTC
V gene: TRBV6-5
D gene: TRBD2
J gene: TRBJ2-7
clone size: once

CDR3 protein: CASSFWTSGLYEQYF
CDR3 DNA: TGTGCCAGCAGCTTCTGGACTAGCGGGCTCTACGAGCAGTACTTC
V gene: TRBV7-8
D gene: TRBD2
J gene: TRBJ2-7
clone size: -

CDR3 protein: CASSIEQGAQPQHF
CDR3 DNA: TGTGCCAGTAGTATAGAACAGGGGGCCCAGCCCCAGCATTTT
V gene: TRBV19
D gene: TRBD1
J gene: TRBJ1-5
clone size: -

CDR3 protein: CASSTGGAGTEAFF
CDR3 DNA: TGTGCCAGCAGCACCGGGGGGGCGGGAACTGAAGCTTTCTTT
V gene: TRBV28
D gene: -
J gene: TRBJ1-1
clone size: -

CDR3 protein: CASSLVHVAGGHEQYF
CDR3 DNA: TGCGCCAGCAGCTTGGTCCATGTAGCGGGAGGTCACGAGCAGTACTTC
V gene: TRBV5-1
D gene: TRBD2
J gene: TRBJ2-7
clone size: many

CDR3 protein: CASSSGQGIYEQYF
CDR3 DNA: TGCGCCAGCAGCTCTGGGCAGGGGATTTACGAGCAGTACTTC
V gene: TRBV5-1
D gene: -
J gene: TRBJ2-7
clone size: once

CDR3 protein: CASSYDTTNQPQHF
CDR3 DNA: TGTGCCAGCAGCTACGACACTACCAATCAGCCCCAGCATTTT
V gene: TRBV6-6
D gene: -
J gene: TRBJ1-5
clone size: -

CDR3 protein: CASSELTSGYTDTQYF
CDR3 DNA: TGTGCCAGCAGTGAACTGACTAGCGGTTACACAGATACGCAGTATTTT
V gene: TRBV25-1
D gene: TRBD2
J gene: TRBJ2-3
clone size: -

CDR3 protein: CALVGAAYEQYF
CDR3 DNA: TGCGCTCTAGTTGGGGCTGCCTACGAGCAGTACTTC
V gene: TRBV10-2
D gene: -
J gene: TRBJ2-7
clone size: -

CDR3 protein: CAWSGSGTSRNEQFF
CDR3 DNA: TGTGCCTGGAGTGGATCCGGGACTAGCCGCAATGAGCAGTTCTTC
V gene: TRBV30
D gene: TRBD2
J gene: TRBJ2-1
clone size: -

CDR3 protein: CASSVDLPGMNGYTF
CDR3 DNA: TGTGCCAGCAGCGTAGATCTCCCCGGAATGAATGGCTACACCTTC
V gene: TRBV9
D gene: -
J gene: TRBJ1-2
clone size: -

CDR3 protein: CASSPRQGSAPFF
CDR3 DNA: TGTGCCAGCAGCCCTAGACAGGGGTCGGCACCTTTCTTT
V gene: TRBV28
D gene: TRBD1
J gene: TRBJ1-1
clone size: -

CDR3 protein: CASSLGDGGSYEQYF
CDR3 DNA: TGTGCCAGCAGTTTGGGGGACGGGGGATCCTACGAGCAGTACTTC
V gene: TRBV27
D gene: -
J gene: TRBJ2-7
clone size: -

CDR3 protein: CASSLNGGAIDTQYF
CDR3 DNA: TGTGCCAGCAGCTTAAACGGGGGGGCAATAGATACGCAGTATTTT
V gene: TRBV5-4
D gene: TRBD2
J gene: TRBJ2-3
clone size: -

CDR3 protein: CAISEGGDKPQHF
CDR3 DNA: TGTGCCATCAGTGAGGGCGGAGATAAGCCCCAGCATTTT
V gene: TRBV10-3
D gene: -
J gene: TRBJ1-5
clone size: -

CDR3 protein: CASSDAREQYF
CDR3 DNA: TGTGCCAGCAGCGATGCCCGGGAGCAGTACTTC
V gene: TRBV7-2
D gene: -
J gene: TRBJ2-7
clone size: once

CDR3 protein: CAWTRDGYEQYF
CDR3 DNA: TGTGCCTGGACTCGGGACGGCTACGAGCAGTACTTC
V gene: TRBV30
D gene: -
J gene: TRBJ2-7
clone size: -

CDR3 protein: CASSPRTGGNTEAFF
CDR3 DNA: TGTGCCAGCAGCCCCAGGACAGGGGGGAACACTGAAGCTTTCTTT
V gene: TRBV7-3
D gene: TRBD1
J gene: TRBJ1-1
clone size: few

CDR3 protein: CASSLELAGSYNEQFF
CDR3 DNA: TGTGCCAGCAGCTTAGAACTAGCGGGATCTTACAATGAGCAGTTCTTC
V gene: TRBV7-6
D gene: TRBD2
J gene: TRBJ2-1
clone size: -

CDR3 protein: CASSIPGALGEQFF
CDR3 DNA: TGTGCCAGTAGTATACCGGGGGCCTTAGGTGAGCAGTTCTTC
V gene: TRBV19
D gene: -
J gene: TRBJ2-1
clone size: -

CDR3 protein: CASSIGQGSRSGANQPQHF
CDR3 DNA: TGTGCCAGTAGTATAGGACAGGGATCACGTTCCGGAGCAAATCAGCCCCAGCATTTT
V gene: TRBV19
D gene: TRBD1
J gene: TRBJ1-5
clone size: -

CDR3 protein: CASSLGTEDQETQYF
CDR3 DNA: TGTGCCAGCAGCTTAGGGACAGAGGACCAAGAGACCCAGTACTTC
V gene: TRBV7-2
D gene: -
J gene: TRBJ2-5
clone size: -

CDR3 protein: CAGNGGASVGDTQYF
CDR3 DNA: TGTGCCGGCAACGGGGGGGCATCGGTGGGAGATACGCAGTATTTT
V gene: TRBV6-1
D gene: TRBD2
J gene: TRBJ2-3
clone size: -

CDR3 protein: CASSGGNSPLHF
CDR3 DNA: TGTGCCAGCAGTGGAGGGAATTCACCCCTCCACTTT
V gene: TRBV6-6
D gene: -
J gene: TRBJ1-6
clone size: -